This T cell receptor (beta chain) comes out of a study of blood T cell repertoires in COVID-19. Study-level information: Sites across the United States, Italy and Spain contributed samples from acute and convalescent COVID-19. Sample material is recorded as cDNA or gDNA derived from T cells, B-cell-depleted T cells, or PBMCs.

Original analysis: Estimates of nucleated cell counts were drawn from the amplification of reference gene primers. Here immunoSEQ multiplex PCR was the method, and the copy in TCRdb shows in-frame clones only, minus some. The V and J calls and clone size were taken over from that table, and D and trimming were inferred from the DNA. The table lists more than 140,000 clones, around 84% of them singletons. This TCR was recovered from a woman in her fifties or sixties in a cohort sampled during active or convalescent COVID-19. Sequencing was done on a sample of peripheral blood.

CDR3 loop: CASSQLWNTEAFF. Here the CDR3 DNA reads TGCGCCAGCAGCCAACTCTGGAACACTGAAGCTTTCTTT. This chain joins TRBV4-1 and TRBJ1-1; unclear D gene. This CDR3 is built from 13 residues. The V end lost 2 bases, the J end lost 1 base, and 5 bases lay between the germline ends. Germline CDR1 reads MGHRA; CDR2 reads YSYEKL.